The rows below give T cell receptor beta chains drawn from one sample of a study of cytomegalovirus exposure and HLA in healthy donors. Produced via immunoSEQ multiplex PCR; TCRdb's table is partial and in-frame only. Among about 190,000 clones listed, around 75% were seen once. Sequencing used PBMCs. Source of these receptors: a woman in her forties or fifties in good health and CMV-seronegative. The CDR3 runs from the conserved cysteine through the conserved F or W. D genes are given only for firm matches. Some rows mark clone size as missing; the rest say once, few, many or name a class of expanded clone.

v_gene	j_gene	abundance	d_gene	CDR3aa	CDR3nt
TRBV7-6	TRBJ2-1	.	TRBD2	CASSLLAGPNEQFF	TGTGCCAGCAGCTTACTAGCGGGACCCAATGAGCAGTTCTTC
TRBV5-1	TRBJ2-2	few	TRBD2	CASSLRTGGGTGELFF	TGCGCCAGCAGCTTGCGTACCGGGGGAGGGACCGGGGAGCTGTTTTTT
TRBV4-3	TRBJ2-3	.	TRBD2	CASSHTLAGRTDGTDTQYF	TGCGCCAGCAGCCACACACTAGCGGGCCGGACGGACGGCACAGATACGCAGTATTTT
TRBV10-3	TRBJ2-5	once	.	CVIIPQGRVQETQYF	TGTGTCATCATCCCACAGGGAAGGGTCCAAGAGACCCAGTACTTC
TRBV5-1	TRBJ1-1	few	.	CASRPRRGQNTEAFF	TGCGCCAGCAGACCCAGAAGGGGACAGAACACTGAAGCTTTCTTT
TRBV30	TRBJ1-3	.	.	CAWSVRAGLRGTIYF	TGTGCCTGGAGTGTCCGCGCGGGCCTTCGGGGCACCATATATTTT
TRBV29-1	TRBJ1-6	.	.	CSVALTDNSPLHF	TGCAGCGTTGCTCTGACAGACAATTCACCCCTCCACTTT
TRBV19	TRBJ1-1	.	.	CASSIVDSRFEAFF	TGTGCCAGTAGTATTGTGGACAGCAGATTTGAAGCTTTCTTT
TRBV6-1	TRBJ2-1	.	.	CASMGADEQFF	TGTGCCAGCATGGGGGCCGATGAGCAGTTCTTC
TRBV28	TRBJ2-4	.	TRBD2	CASSPGLAGVGGAKNIQYF	TGTGCCAGCAGCCCCGGACTAGCGGGAGTAGGGGGAGCCAAAAACATTCAGTACTTC
TRBV5-6	TRBJ2-5	.	.	CASSLGGGAWVKTQYF	TGTGCCAGCAGCTTGGGTGGCGGGGCCTGGGTAAAGACCCAGTACTTC
TRBV7-3	TRBJ2-7	.	TRBD2	CASSLSGGTFNEQYF	TGTGCCAGCAGCTTATCGGGGGGAACTTTCAACGAGCAGTACTTC
TRBV5-1	TRBJ2-1	.	TRBD2	CASSSGFGAGAYNEQFF	TGCGCCAGCAGCTCCGGGTTCGGAGCGGGGGCCTACAATGAGCAGTTCTTC
TRBV6-1	TRBJ2-7	.	TRBD1	CASSVGQGAISYEQYF	TGTGCCAGCAGTGTGGGACAGGGTGCCATCTCCTACGAGCAGTACTTC
TRBV2	TRBJ1-2	few	TRBD1	CVLPGTGNYGYTF	TGTGTTCTACCCGGGACAGGCAACTATGGCTACACCTTC
TRBV28	TRBJ2-1	.	.	CASSLFGLPAEQFF	TGTGCCAGCAGTTTATTCGGTCTCCCCGCTGAGCAGTTCTTC
TRBV18	TRBJ2-2	.	TRBD1	CASSPQGQGYTGELFF	TGTGCCAGCTCACCACAGGGACAGGGGTACACCGGGGAGCTGTTTTTT
TRBV29-1	TRBJ1-2	once	.	CSVLQGLGGYTF	TGCAGCGTCCTACAGGGTTTAGGAGGCTACACCTTC
TRBV19	TRBJ1-5	once	.	CASSIPGVGQPQHF	TGTGCCAGTAGTATCCCAGGGGTCGGACAGCCCCAGCATTTT
TRBV7-7	TRBJ2-5	.	TRBD2	CASSLRTSGRGVETQYF	TGTGCTAGCAGCTTGCGGACTAGCGGGAGAGGGGTAGAGACCCAGTACTTC
TRBV7-2	TRBJ1-2	.	TRBD1	CASSLRWTGNYGYTF	TGTGCCAGCAGCTTAAGGTGGACAGGGAACTATGGCTACACCTTC
TRBV19	TRBJ1-6	.	.	CASKAAGAFNSPLHF	TGTGCCAGTAAGGCCGCAGGGGCCTTTAATTCACCCCTCCACTTT
TRBV18	TRBJ2-5	.	.	CASSQLRQETYQETQYF	TGTGCCAGCTCCCAGCTACGCCAGGAAACGTACCAAGAGACCCAGTACTTC
TRBV2	TRBJ2-7	.	.	CAAENAGADEQYF	TGTGCCGCGGAAAATGCAGGGGCCGACGAGCAGTACTTC
TRBV6-6	TRBJ1-6	.	.	CAIGEGGRRNSPLHF	TGTGCCATCGGAGAGGGGGGGCGACGGAACTCACCCCTCCACTTT
TRBV9	TRBJ1-2	.	TRBD1	CASSSTTGGANYGYTF	TGTGCCAGCAGCTCCACAACAGGGGGAGCTAACTATGGCTACACCTTC
TRBV27	TRBJ1-1	few	.	CASRGLGRNTEAFF	TGTGCCAGCAGGGGTCTGGGCCGAAACACTGAAGCTTTCTTT
TRBV1	TRBJ2-1	.	.	CTHEIHEQFF	TGCACCCATGAGATCCATGAGCAGTTCTTC
TRBV7-2	TRBJ1-5	.	TRBD1	CASSALDRGGDQPQHF	TGTGCCAGCAGCGCTTTGGACAGGGGCGGGGATCAGCCCCAGCATTTT
TRBV4-1	TRBJ2-2	.	TRBD1	CASSQEWQGANTGELFF	TGCGCCAGCAGCCAAGAATGGCAGGGGGCGAACACCGGGGAGCTGTTTTTT
TRBV7-2	TRBJ1-1	.	.	CASSSPPAEAFF	TGTGCCAGCAGCTCCCCCCCGGCTGAAGCTTTCTTT
TRBV2	TRBJ2-5	.	.	CASQNKGVATETQYF	TGTGCCAGCCAGAACAAGGGGGTAGCGACCGAGACCCAGTACTTC
TRBV7-9	TRBJ2-7	.	TRBD1	CASSTGQGRSGQYF	TGTGCCAGCAGCACAGGACAGGGGAGGTCCGGGCAGTACTTC
TRBV7-9	TRBJ1-6	few	TRBD1	CASSLPPGQENSPLHF	TGTGCCAGCAGCTTGCCCCCGGGACAGGAGAATTCACCCCTCCACTTT
TRBV29-1	TRBJ1-5	.	TRBD1	CSAPGQLNQPQHF	TGCAGCGCCCCGGGACAGCTCAATCAGCCCCAGCATTTT
TRBV5-4	TRBJ2-2	.	.	CASSGETRGPNTGELFF	TGTGCCAGCAGCGGGGAGACTAGGGGCCCGAACACCGGGGAGCTGTTTTTT
TRBV7-9	TRBJ1-1	.	.	CARALQQGSPGNTEAFF	TGTGCCCGGGCGCTGCAACAGGGCAGTCCGGGGAACACTGAAGCTTTCTTT
TRBV11-3	TRBJ2-1	.	TRBD2	CASSPRGAGGYNEQFF	TGTGCCAGCAGTCCCCGTGGGGCGGGAGGGTACAATGAGCAGTTCTTC
TRBV19	TRBJ1-2	.	.	CASSLGTSNYGYTF	TGTGCCAGTAGCCTCGGGACTTCTAACTATGGCTACACCTTC
TRBV28	TRBJ1-2	.	.	CASSLSRFKNYGYTF	TGTGCCAGCAGTTTATCCAGATTTAAAAACTATGGCTACACCTTC
TRBV6-5	TRBJ2-7	.	TRBD2	CASRAGVYNEQYF	TGTGCCAGCAGGGCGGGGGTTTACAACGAGCAGTACTTC
TRBV5-6	TRBJ1-1	.	.	CASSLGQVNTEAFF	TGTGCCAGCAGCTTGGGGCAGGTGAACACTGAAGCTTTCTTT
TRBV7-2	TRBJ2-5	.	TRBD2	CASSLKLAGRKEQYF	TGTGCCAGCAGCTTAAAGCTAGCGGGTAGGAAGGAGCAGTACTTC
TRBV4-1	TRBJ2-7	.	TRBD1	CASSQREGQNYEQYF	TGCGCCAGCAGCCAACGAGAGGGACAGAACTACGAGCAGTACTTC
TRBV27	TRBJ2-7	.	TRBD1	CASTDRGKGVGFEQYF	TGTGCCAGCACCGACAGGGGAAAGGGTGTAGGCTTCGAGCAGTACTTC
TRBV9	TRBJ2-7	.	TRBD2	CASSVASGSVYEQYF	TGTGCCAGCAGCGTAGCTAGCGGGAGCGTCTACGAGCAGTACTTC
TRBV6-6	TRBJ1-5	.	TRBD1	CASSMDRVNQPQHF	TGTGCCAGCAGTATGGACAGGGTAAATCAGCCCCAGCATTTT
TRBV5-1	TRBJ2-5	.	.	CASSLVGSGKETQYF	TGCGCCAGCAGCTTGGTTGGTAGCGGTAAAGAGACCCAGTACTTC
TRBV19	TRBJ2-1	.	.	CASSIALTRNEQFF	TGTGCCAGTAGTATAGCACTTACTAGGAATGAGCAGTTCTTC
TRBV13	TRBJ1-1	.	.	CASSLGGAWAFF	TGTGCCAGCAGCTTAGGGGGGGCGTGGGCTTTCTTT
TRBV7-8	TRBJ1-2	.	.	CASSLYPPGLSLNYGYTF	TGTGCCAGCAGCTTATATCCCCCAGGGCTTTCTCTTAACTATGGCTACACCTTC
TRBV27	TRBJ1-1	few	TRBD1	CASSSPGTGSAFF	TGTGCCAGCAGTTCTCCAGGGACAGGGAGTGCTTTCTTT
TRBV9	TRBJ1-2	.	TRBD1	CASSHHKTEGQGLTNYGYTF	TGTGCCAGCAGCCATCATAAAACGGAGGGACAGGGCCTCACTAACTATGGCTACACCTTC
TRBV1	TRBJ1-5	.	.	CTSSQDRQDNQPQHF	TGCACCAGCAGCCAAGATAGACAAGACAATCAGCCCCAGCATTTT
TRBV2	TRBJ1-5	.	.	CASRPTGFGDQPQHF	TGTGCCAGCAGACCCACAGGGTTCGGGGATCAGCCCCAGCATTTT
TRBV7-7	TRBJ1-1	once	TRBD1	CASSLGQGNTEAFF	TGTGCTAGCAGCCTCGGACAGGGGAACACTGAAGCTTTCTTT
TRBV5-4	TRBJ2-2	few	.	CASSLEQGGPSGELFF	TGTGCCAGCAGCTTGGAACAGGGTGGGCCGTCGGGGGAGCTGTTTTTT